The entry that follows covers one TCR beta chain sequence. The target antigen is unknown. The data derive from a study of OX40 agonist ivuxolimab in advanced cancers. The repertoire was sequenced with immunoSEQ multiplex PCR; TCRdb's copy has only in-frame clones and lacks some. Of around 68,000 clones listed, roughly 90% are singletons. Whole-study results and caveats: Among the least clonally expanded were partial responders at 0.1-3.0 mg/kg. CD8+ T cells showed, on average, more clonal expansion than CD4+ cells. Low levels of normalized T-cell clonal expansion also appeared in some nonresponders.

Individuals having autoimmune disease history or systemic immunosuppression were not enrolled. With 3 bases removed from V and 4 bases from J, the gap between germline ends came to 12 bases. CDR3 length: 14 residues. CDR1 LNHDA and CDR2 SQIVND come from the germline V gene (reference sequence). This clonotype was sampled from an adult with an advanced solid tumor such as melanoma, head and neck, liver or kidney cancer. This rearrangement joins TRBV19 to TRBJ1-1; D is uncertain. The input for sequencing was CD4+ or CD8+ T cells sorted from blood, taken in a trial of the OX40 agonist ivuxolimab. CDR3 DNA: TGTGCCAGTAGTATGGGCAGGCTAGGCACTGAAGCTTTCTTT. The encoded protein is CASSMGRLGTEAFF.